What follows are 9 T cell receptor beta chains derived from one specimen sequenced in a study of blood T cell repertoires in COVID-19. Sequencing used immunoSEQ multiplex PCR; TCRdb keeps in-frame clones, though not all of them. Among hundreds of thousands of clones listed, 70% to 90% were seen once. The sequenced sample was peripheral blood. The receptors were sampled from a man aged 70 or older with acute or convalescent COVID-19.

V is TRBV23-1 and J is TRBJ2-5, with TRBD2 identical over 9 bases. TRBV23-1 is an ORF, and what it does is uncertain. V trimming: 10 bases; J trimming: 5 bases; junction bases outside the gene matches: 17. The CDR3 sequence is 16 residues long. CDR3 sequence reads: CATRRSTSGDWETQYF. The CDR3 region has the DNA TGCGCCACCCGTCGGTCGACTAGCGGAGACTGGGAGACCCAGTACTTC.

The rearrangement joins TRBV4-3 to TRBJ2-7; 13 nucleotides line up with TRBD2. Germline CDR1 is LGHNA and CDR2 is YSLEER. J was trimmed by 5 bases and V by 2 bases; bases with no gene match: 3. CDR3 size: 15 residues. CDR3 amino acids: CASSQLLAGGHEQYF. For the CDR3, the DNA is TGCGCCAGCAGCCAATTACTAGCGGGAGGGCACGAGCAGTACTTC.

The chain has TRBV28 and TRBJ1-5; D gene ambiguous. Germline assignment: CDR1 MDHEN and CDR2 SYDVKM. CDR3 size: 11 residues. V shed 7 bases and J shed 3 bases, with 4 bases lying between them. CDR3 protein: CASKHNQPQHF. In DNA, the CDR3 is TGTGCCAGCAAACACAATCAGCCCCAGCATTTT.

This CDR3 reads CASGPRLAGGYEQYF. The CDR3 nucleotides read TGTGCTAGTGGTCCCAGACTAGCGGGAGGGTACGAGCAGTACTTC. The rearrangement uses TRBV12-5 and TRBJ2-7; 14 bases agree with TRBD2. The CDR3 loop spans 15 amino acids. Germline V gives CDR1 LGHNT, CDR2 FRNRAP. The ends lost 5 bases at V and 4 bases at J; junction bases unmatched: 4.

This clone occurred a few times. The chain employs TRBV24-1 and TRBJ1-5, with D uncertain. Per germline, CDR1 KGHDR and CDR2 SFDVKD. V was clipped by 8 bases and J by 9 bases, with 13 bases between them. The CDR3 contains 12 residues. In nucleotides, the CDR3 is TGTGCCACCAACCGACCCGGCGGGCCCCAGCATTTT. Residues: CATNRPGGPQHF.

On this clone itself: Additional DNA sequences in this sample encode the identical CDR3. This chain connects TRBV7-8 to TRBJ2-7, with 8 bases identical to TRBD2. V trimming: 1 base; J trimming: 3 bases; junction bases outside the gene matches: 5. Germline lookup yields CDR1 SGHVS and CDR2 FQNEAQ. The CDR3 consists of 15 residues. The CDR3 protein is CASSLVGLAGYEQYF. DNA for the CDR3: TGTGCCAGCAGCTTAGTTGGTCTAGCGGGCTACGAGCAGTACTTC.

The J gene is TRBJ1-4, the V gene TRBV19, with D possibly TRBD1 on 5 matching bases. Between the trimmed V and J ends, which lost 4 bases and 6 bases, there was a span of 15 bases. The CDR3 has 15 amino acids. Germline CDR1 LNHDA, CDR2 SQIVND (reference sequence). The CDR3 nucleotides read TGTGCCAGTAGTACCGCCAGGGAAGGTGATGAAAAACTGTTTTTT. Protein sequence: CASSTAREGDEKLFF.

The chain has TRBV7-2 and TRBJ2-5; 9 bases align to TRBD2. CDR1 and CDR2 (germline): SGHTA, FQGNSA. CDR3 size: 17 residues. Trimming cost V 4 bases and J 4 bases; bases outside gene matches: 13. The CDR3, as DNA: TGTGCCAGCAGCTCCCGGACTGGCGGGAGGGGATCAGAGACCCAGTACTTC. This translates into CASSSRTGGRGSETQYF.

The CDR3 DNA is TGTGCCAGCAGCCCATACCGCAATCGAACAGGGTCCTCTGGAAACACCATATATTTT. Translating it yields CASSPYRNRTGSSGNTIYF. The chain is built from TRBV9 and TRBJ1-3, with D perhaps matching TRBD1 (6 bases). This CDR3 has 19 residues. V lost 4 bases, J lost 0 bases, and 23 bases lay in between. The germline gives CDR1 SGDLS, CDR2 YYNGEE.